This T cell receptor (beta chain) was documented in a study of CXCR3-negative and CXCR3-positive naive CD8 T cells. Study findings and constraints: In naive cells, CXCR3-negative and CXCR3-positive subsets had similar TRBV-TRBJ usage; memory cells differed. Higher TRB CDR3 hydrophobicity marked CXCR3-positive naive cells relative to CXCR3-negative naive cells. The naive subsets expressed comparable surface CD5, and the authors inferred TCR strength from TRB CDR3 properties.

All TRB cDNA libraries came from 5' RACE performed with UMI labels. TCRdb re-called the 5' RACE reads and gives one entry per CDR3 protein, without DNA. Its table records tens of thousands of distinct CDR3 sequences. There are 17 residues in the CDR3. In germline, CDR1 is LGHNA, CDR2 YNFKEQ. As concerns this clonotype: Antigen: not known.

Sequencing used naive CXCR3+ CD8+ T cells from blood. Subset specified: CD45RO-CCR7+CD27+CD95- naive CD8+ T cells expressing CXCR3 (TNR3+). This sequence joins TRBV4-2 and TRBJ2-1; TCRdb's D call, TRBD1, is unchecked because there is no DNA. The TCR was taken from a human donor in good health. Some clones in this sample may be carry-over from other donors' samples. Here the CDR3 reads CASSHPEEVLGSNEQFF.